The next 16 T cell receptor beta chains were all read from a single sample in a study of identical twins. A single record per CDR3 protein comes from TCRdb applying MiXCR to the 5' RACE reads. The sample carries about 700,000 distinct CDR3 sequences, approximately 6.1% recorded once. The sequenced sample consisted of naive T cells sorted from blood. The source of these receptors is a man aged 18 to 35 in good health.

The J gene is TRBJ2-7, the V gene TRBV2, with TRBD2 as a possible D gene (6 bases). The CDR3 loop spans 11 amino acids. Trimming took off 10 bases at V and 6 bases at J, with 13 bases between the two ends. The germline V gene has CDR1 SNHLY and CDR2 FYNNEI. CDR3 amino acids: CAILEGGEQYV. The CDR3 DNA reads TGTGCCATCTTGGAGGGCGGCGAGCAGTACGTC.

This clonotype was observed a handful of times. The chain carries TRBV12-3 or TRBV12-4 and TRBJ1-6; maybe TRBD1 (5 bases). Trimming took 6 bases from V and 9 from J, leaving 12 bases between them. The CDR3 is 13 amino acids. CDR3 DNA sequence: TGTGCCAGCAGGCAGGGCTTCGGTTCACCCCTCCACTTT. Translation: CASRQGFGSPLHF.

The genes are TRBV20-1 and TRBJ2-5, with no clear D. Germline V lookup: CDR1 DFQATT, CDR2 SNEGSKA (reference sequence). Trimming removed 0 bases at V and 5 bases at J, with 16 bases between. This CDR3 has 15 residues. Written as DNA, the CDR3 is TGCAGTGCTAGAGATACCCGGGTTGGAGAGGAGACCCAGTACTTC. Translating gives CSARDTRVGEETQYF.

This clonotype was seen repeatedly, ten times or more. This chain connects TRBV10-3 to TRBJ2-2; unclear D gene. CDR3 length: 16 residues. V lost 6 bases and J 2 bases, leaving 16 bases between the germline ends. Looked up from germline, CDR1 is ENHRY and CDR2 is SYGVKD. CDR3 in DNA: TGTGCCATCAGCATACCGGACGGCCCAAACACCGGGGAGCTGTTTTTT. Translated, it gives CAISIPDGPNTGELFF.

The table lists this clonotype with many counts. The chain joins TRBV10-3 to TRBJ2-7; maybe TRBD1 (5 bases). Trimming took 3 bases from V and 0 from J, leaving 15 bases between them. Germline CDR1 and CDR2: ENHRY and SYGVKD. The CDR3 contains 16 residues. CDR3 bases: TGTGCCATCAGTGAAGGGGCAGGCGTCAGCTCCTACGAGCAGTACTTC. The encoded protein is CAISEGAGVSSYEQYF.

This clonotype came up a few times. This chain joins TRBV6-4 and TRBJ2-3, with D possibly matching TRBD2 (5 bases). Trimming removed 3 bases from V and 4 bases from J, with 17 bases in between. Germline V CDR1 and CDR2: MRHNA, SNTAGT. The CDR3 contains 16 residues. The CDR3 nucleotides are TGTGCCAGCAGTGAAGCAGCGGCTTCGTTTCCAGATACGCAGTATTTT. It is translated as CASSEAAASFPDTQYF.

Here the CDR3 DNA reads TGCAGTTTCCTACCACCCCTCGGGAGTTTAGATACGCAGTATTTT. This sequence encodes CSFLPPLGSLDTQYF. This rearrangement joins TRBV20-1 to TRBJ2-3, with a weak D call TRBD2 (6 bases). The CDR3 totals 15 residues. CDR1 DFQATT and CDR2 SNEGSKA come from the germline V gene (reference sequence). The ends were cut back, 8 bases at V and 5 bases at J, with 23 bases in the middle.

This clonotype has at least ten counts. J is TRBJ2-3 and V is TRBV29-1; 9 bases fit TRBD2. After removal of 4 bases from V and 6 bases from J, the junction contained 5 bases not matched to a gene. In germline, CDR1 is SQVTM, CDR2 ANQGSEA. This CDR3 is built from 13 residues. DNA of the CDR3: TGCAGCGTTGGCGGGAGGGCCAGGGATACGCAGTATTTT. Encoded protein: CSVGGRARDTQYF.

The V call is TRBV11-2, the J call TRBJ2-7, with D possibly matching TRBD1 (6 bases). V lost 0 bases and J lost 1, with 16 bases in between. The CDR3 sequence is 17 residues long. Germline loops: CDR1 SGHAT, CDR2 FQNNGV. CDR3 nucleotide sequence: TGTGCCAGCAGCTTAGATTCAGCAGGGGAGTTGTCCTACGAGCAGTACGTC. Its protein product is CASSLDSAGELSYEQYV.

This CDR3 reads CASSLGGIRTGGVMNTEAFF. CDR3 nucleotides: TGTGCCAGCAGCTTAGGTGGTATAAGGACAGGGGGGGTAATGAACACTGAAGCTTTCTTT. The V gene is TRBV11-1, the J gene TRBJ1-1; 10 nucleotides match TRBD1. The ends lost 1 base at V and 0 bases at J; junction bases unmatched: 14. The length of the CDR3 is 20 residues. The germline V gene encodes CDR1 SGHAT and CDR2 FQDESV (reference sequence). Drawing the rest from reference TRBV11-1 and TRBJ1-1, the complete variable domain is EAEVAQSPRYKITEKSQAVAFWCDPISGHATLYWYRQILGQGPELLVQFQDESVVDDSQLPKDRFSAERLKGVDSTLKIQPAELGDSAMYLCASSLGGIRTGGVMNTEAFFGQGTRLTVV.

The chain uses TRBV6-1 and TRBJ2-3; the match to TRBD2 covers 9 bases. V lost 3 bases to trimming and J lost 3 bases; unmatched junction nucleotides: 4. Germline CDR1 MNHNS, CDR2 SASEGT. CDR3 length equals 15 residues. CDR3 bases: TGTGCCAGCAGTGATAGCGGGAGAATGACAGATACGCAGTATTTT. Translation: CASSDSGRMTDTQYF.

A few counts support this clonotype. This chain joins TRBV30 and TRBJ2-7; D gene ambiguous. V was pared by 5 bases and J by 6 bases, with 14 bases between. Germline values: CDR1 GTSNPN, CDR2 SVGIG (reference sequence). The CDR3 sequence is 12 residues long. DNA for the CDR3: TGTGCCTGGGCCCCGGCGTTGGCCGAGCAGTACTTC. Its translation is CAWAPALAEQYF.

This clonotype was found many times. This chain joins TRBV29-1 and TRBJ2-2; D is perhaps TRBD1 (6 bases). V was clipped by 4 bases and J by 1 base, with 16 bases between them. The CDR3 covers 16 residues. Germline CDR1 SQVTM, CDR2 ANQGSEA. CDR3 DNA: TGCAGCGTTGGGCATATGGGGGCGGGGAACACCGGGGAGCTGTTTTTT. It translates to CSVGHMGAGNTGELFF.

This clonotype showed up just a few times. The CDR3 reads CASSPPTGAPEAFF. The DNA of the CDR3 is TGTGCCAGCTCACCACCTACAGGGGCCCCTGAAGCTTTCTTT. V is TRBV18 and J is TRBJ1-1; 7 nucleotides agree with TRBD1. Germline CDR1 reads KGHSH; CDR2 reads LQKENI. Trimming cost V 0 bases and J 6 bases; bases outside gene matches: 4. CDR3 length: 14 amino acids. Supplemented by reference TRBV18 and TRBJ1-1, the full variable domain reads NAGVMQNPRHLVRRRGQEARLRCSPMKGHSHVYWYRQLPEEGLKFMVYLQKENIIDESGMPKERFSAEFPKEGPSILRIQQVVRGDSAAYFCASSPPTGAPEAFFGQGTRLTVV.

This clonotype came up a few times. This chain uses TRBV7-3 with TRBJ2-1; a weak D match, TRBD2 (6 bases). V was clipped by 5 bases and J by 10 bases, with 18 bases between them. Germline V CDR1 and CDR2: SGHTA, FQGTGA. The CDR3 covers 14 residues. CDR3 loop: CASSTGTPGSEQFF. In DNA, the CDR3 is TGTGCCAGCAGCACCGGGACTCCCGGTTCCGAGCAGTTCTTC.

This clonotype was counted ten times or more. V is TRBV12-3 or TRBV12-4 and J is TRBJ2-7, with D possibly called TRBD1 or TRBD2 (5 bases each). The CDR3 has 12 residues. The germline V and J ends were trimmed by 5 bases and 1 base, with 6 bases remaining between them. CDR3: CASSEGSYEQYV. The DNA of the CDR3 is TGTGCCAGCAGTGAGGGGTCCTACGAGCAGTACGTC.